The next 20 T cell receptor beta chains were all read from a single sample in a study of T cells in Graves' hyperthyroidism and ophthalmopathy. What was amplified from RNA transcripts were TCR beta CDR3 regions. Primed by the HTBI set, a first-round RT-PCR was run on the TCR CDR3. TCRdb re-analysed the multiplex PCR reads in MiXCR, keeping a single row per CDR3 protein. The table includes about 200,000 distinct CDR3 sequences, around 18% detected once. Sequenced: blood. The source is a man aged 40-49 years with Graves' hyperthyroidism.

This clonotype appeared many times. The DNA of the CDR3 is TGCGCCAGCTCCCCCGAAAAGACAGTTGGGGCCAACGTCCTGACTTTC. Translating gives CASSPEKTVGANVLTF. The chain couples TRBV5-1 to TRBJ2-6; tentatively, D is TRBD1 (5 bases). The length of the CDR3 is 16 residues. Trimming pared 7 bases from V and 3 bases from J, leaving 17 bases between. Germline CDR1 SGHRS, CDR2 YFSETQ.

The chain employs TRBV30 and TRBJ1-2, with 10 bases identical to TRBD1. CDR3 length equals 15 residues. The germline V gene has CDR1 GTSNPN and CDR2 SVGIG (reference sequence). The trim removed 8 bases at V and 9 bases at J, leaving 18 bases unmatched. CDR3 in amino acids: CAELPETGGGRRYTF. CDR3 sequence (DNA): TGTGCCGAGTTGCCTGAGACAGGGGGCGGGCGGCGCTACACCTTC.

The sample holds a few counts of this clonotype. The J gene is TRBJ1-1, the V gene TRBV7-9; D is undetermined. V was pared by 3 bases and J by 14 bases, with 10 bases between. Per germline, CDR1 SEHNR and CDR2 FQNEAQ (reference sequence). The CDR3 runs 10 residues. In DNA, the CDR3 is TGTGCCAGCAGCTTCCGCGCGAGCTTCTTT. It is translated as CASSFRASFF.

This clonotype was seen at least ten times. The genes are TRBV7-8 and TRBJ2-5; no clear D gene. Germline CDR1 reads SGHVS; CDR2 reads FQNEAQ. V gave up 2 bases and J gave up 5 bases, with 12 bases separating them. The CDR3 loop spans 14 amino acids. CDR3 region: CASSLMIARETQYF. As DNA, the CDR3 is TGTGCCAGCAGCTTAATGATCGCCCGGGAGACCCAGTACTTC.

The chain combines TRBV6-2 or TRBV6-3 with TRBJ2-2; the match to TRBD2 covers 10 bases. This CDR3 contains 14 residues. V lost 6 bases to trimming and J lost 8 bases; unmatched junction nucleotides: 6. The germline CDR1 and CDR2 sequences are MNHEY and SVGEGT. CDR3: CASSPRTSGGELFF. DNA for the CDR3: TGTGCCAGCAGCCCTCGGACTAGCGGTGGGGAGCTGTTTTTT.

The chain combines TRBV7-2 with TRBJ2-1, with 9 positions matching TRBD1. Looked up from germline, CDR1 is SGHTA and CDR2 is FQGNSA. With V trimmed by 5 bases and J by 7 bases, 9 bases remained unmatched. The CDR3 is 15 amino acids. CDR3 residues: CASSPGTGQLNEQFF. CDR3 in DNA: TGTGCCAGCAGCCCCGGGACAGGGCAGTTGAATGAGCAGTTCTTC.

This chain links TRBV3-1 with TRBJ1-5; a weak D match, TRBD1 (6 bases). The V end lost 3 bases, the J end lost 4 bases, and 10 bases lay between the germline ends. Germline lookup yields CDR1 LGHDT and CDR2 YNNKEL (reference sequence). The CDR3 length is 14 residues. The CDR3 here is CASSHQGINQPQHF. The CDR3 nucleotides read TGTGCCAGCAGCCACCAGGGGATTAATCAGCCCCAGCATTTT.

About this clonotype itself: Compared with germline, one end of the junction differs, possibly owing to a read error. The chain couples TRBV12-3 or TRBV12-4 to TRBJ2-5; no firm D call. CDR3 length: 13 residues. CDR3 nucleotides: TGTGCCAGCAGCTTAGTTGGAGAAGAGACCCAGTACTTC. This codes for CASSLVGEETQYF.

This chain uses TRBV6-1 with TRBJ1-4, with D unresolved. From germline, CDR1 is MNHNS and CDR2 SASEGT. The length of the CDR3 is 17 residues. V was clipped by 3 bases and J by 2 bases, with 16 bases between them. CDR3 in amino acids: CASSDDQGGGTNEKLFF. DNA for the CDR3: TGTGCCAGCAGTGACGACCAAGGAGGAGGGACTAATGAAAAACTGTTTTTT.

Many counts were recorded for this clonotype. The chain has TRBV18 and TRBJ2-7, with 7 bases that match TRBD1. The CDR3 loop spans 14 amino acids. The junction had 11 bases not matched to a gene; V was cut back by 5 bases and J by 7 bases. From germline, CDR1 is KGHSH and CDR2 LQKENI. The CDR3 nucleotides are TGTGCCAGCTCAGACCGGGACAGAGCGGAAGAGCAGTACTTC. This gives the protein CASSDRDRAEEQYF.

This clonotype was counted ten times or more. This chain joins TRBV7-9 and TRBJ2-7, with D maybe TRBD1 (6 bases). The CDR3 has 14 residues. Germline-derived CDR1 and CDR2 are SEHNR and FQNEAQ (reference sequence). V was cut by 3 bases and J by 3 bases, with 12 bases left in between. DNA for the CDR3: TGTGCCAGCAGCTTGGGGACAACGCACTACGAGCAGTACTTC. Amino acid sequence: CASSLGTTHYEQYF.

The genes are TRBV2 and TRBJ2-3, with 8 nucleotides matching TRBD2. CDR1 and CDR2 from the germline V gene are SNHLY and FYNNEI. The CDR3 is 14 amino acids. The J segment lost 5 bases and the V segment lost 4 bases, leaving 5 bases of the junction unmatched. CDR3 sequence: CASSAPGGQDTQYF. Here the CDR3 DNA reads TGTGCCAGCAGTGCTCCGGGGGGGCAAGATACGCAGTATTTT.

This clonotype was counted ten times or more. This chain joins TRBV24-1 and TRBJ2-2, with 14 bases matching TRBD2. This CDR3 spans 18 amino acids. After removal of 0 bases from V and 4 bases from J, the junction contained 3 bases not matched to a gene. Germline CDR1 reads KGHDR; CDR2 reads SFDVKD. For the CDR3, the DNA is TGTGCCACCAGTGATTTGGGGACTAGCGGGGGATTCACCGGGGAGCTGTTTTTT. This sequence encodes CATSDLGTSGGFTGELFF.

In this sample, this clonotype turned up many times. This chain links TRBV20-1 with TRBJ1-1; a weak D match, TRBD1 (6 bases). This CDR3 region has 14 residues. CDR1 and CDR2 (germline): DFQATT, SNEGSKA (reference sequence). V was clipped by 3 bases and J by 6 bases, with 17 bases between them. The CDR3 sequence: CSARLSGGWSEAFF. CDR3 sequence (DNA): TGCAGTGCTAGGCTTTCCGGGGGCTGGTCTGAAGCTTTCTTT.

The chain couples TRBV6-1 to TRBJ2-5, with TRBD2 as a possible D gene (6 bases). The CDR3 spans 15 residues. V lost 4 bases, J lost 0 bases, and 12 bases lay in between. Germline V gene lookup returns CDR1 MNHNS and CDR2 SASEGT. The CDR3, as DNA: TGTGCCAGCAGTGCCCGACTAGGGTACCAAGAGACCCAGTACTTC. It translates to CASSARLGYQETQYF.

Notes on this clonotype: One base away lies a much larger clone, so this may be a sequencing read error. The rearrangement uses TRBV7-9 and TRBJ1-6; 7 bases line up with TRBD1. The CDR3 contains 15 residues. Germline values: CDR1 SEHNR, CDR2 FQNEAQ (reference sequence). V lost 11 bases to trimming and J lost 4 bases; unmatched junction nucleotides: 11. The CDR3 spells CAGNLGTDYNSPLHF. The CDR3 nucleotides are TGTGCCGGCAACCTAGGGACAGATTATAATTCACCCCTCCACTTT. Together with reference TRBV7-9 and TRBJ1-6, the CDR3 gives the full variable domain: DTGVSQNPRHKITKRGQNVTFRCDPISEHNRLYWYRQTLGQGPEFLTYFQNEAQLEKSRLLSDRFSAERPKGSFSTLEIQRTEQGDSAMYLCAGNLGTDYNSPLHFGNGTRLTVT.

This clonotype was seen repeatedly, ten times or more. The CDR3 loop is CASSSDRGTYNEQFF. CDR3 coding DNA: TGTGCCAGCAGCTCGGACAGGGGCACCTACAATGAGCAGTTCTTC. The gene calls are TRBV11-2 and TRBJ2-1; 9 positions match TRBD1. V lost 4 bases and J lost 2; bases outside the gene matches: 3. The CDR3 is 15 amino acids. Germline CDR1 is SGHAT and CDR2 is FQNNGV.

The chain is built from TRBV28 and TRBJ2-7; tentatively, D is TRBD2 (5 bases). The CDR3 sequence is 14 residues long. Germline V gene data show CDR1 as MDHEN and CDR2 as SYDVKM. The germline V and J ends were trimmed by 2 bases and 9 bases, with 17 bases remaining between them. DNA for the CDR3: TGTGCCAGCAGTTTAACGGTGGGTTCCCGGGGGCAGTACTTC. Amino acid sequence: CASSLTVGSRGQYF.

The gene calls are TRBV25-1 and TRBJ2-7, with a weak D call TRBD1 (5 bases). CDR1 MGHDK and CDR2 SYGVNS come from the germline V gene. The CDR3 extends over 12 amino acids. The ends were cut back, 6 bases at V and 5 bases at J, with 11 bases in the middle. The CDR3 DNA follows: TGTGCCAGCAGGAGTGGCAGGGACGAGCAGTACTTC. It is translated as CASRSGRDEQYF.

This clonotype was counted only a few times. The chain has TRBV4-3 and TRBJ1-2, with D perhaps TRBD1 (5 bases). The CDR3 sequence is 15 residues long. Germline CDR1 and CDR2: LGHNA and YSLEER. Trimming removed 1 base from V and 4 bases from J, with 13 bases in between. CDR3 nucleotide sequence: TGCGCCAGCAGCCAAGCAAACCAGGGCGCCTATGGCTACACCTTC. Encoded protein: CASSQANQGAYGYTF.